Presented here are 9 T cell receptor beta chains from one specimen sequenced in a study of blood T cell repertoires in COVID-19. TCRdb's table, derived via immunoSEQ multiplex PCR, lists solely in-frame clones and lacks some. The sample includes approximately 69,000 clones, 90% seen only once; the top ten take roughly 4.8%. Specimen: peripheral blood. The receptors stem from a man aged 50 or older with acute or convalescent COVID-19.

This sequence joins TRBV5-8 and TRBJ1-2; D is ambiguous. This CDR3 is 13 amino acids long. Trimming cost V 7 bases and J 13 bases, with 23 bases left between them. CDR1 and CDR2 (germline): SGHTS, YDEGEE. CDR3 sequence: CASGQKGERRPTF. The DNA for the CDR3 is TGTGCCAGCGGCCAGAAGGGAGAAAGGCGTCCCACCTTC.

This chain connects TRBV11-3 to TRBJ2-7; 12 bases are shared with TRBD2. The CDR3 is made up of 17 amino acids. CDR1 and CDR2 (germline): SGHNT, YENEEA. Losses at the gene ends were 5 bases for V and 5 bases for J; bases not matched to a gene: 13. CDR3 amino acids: CASSPGLAGGWIDEQYF. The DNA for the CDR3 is TGTGCCAGCAGCCCGGGACTAGCGGGCGGCTGGATCGACGAGCAGTACTTC.

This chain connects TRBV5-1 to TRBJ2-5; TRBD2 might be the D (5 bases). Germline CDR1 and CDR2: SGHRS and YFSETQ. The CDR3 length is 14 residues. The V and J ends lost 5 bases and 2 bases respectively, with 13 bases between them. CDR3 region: CASRRTYSQETQYF. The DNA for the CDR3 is TGCGCCAGCAGAAGGACTTATTCGCAAGAGACCCAGTACTTC.

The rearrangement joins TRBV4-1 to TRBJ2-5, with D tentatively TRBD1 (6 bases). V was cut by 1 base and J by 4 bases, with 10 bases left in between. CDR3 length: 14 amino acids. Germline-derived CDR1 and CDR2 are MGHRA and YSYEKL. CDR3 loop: CASSQGQVVETQYF. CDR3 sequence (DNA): TGCGCCAGCAGCCAAGGACAGGTAGTAGAGACCCAGTACTTC.

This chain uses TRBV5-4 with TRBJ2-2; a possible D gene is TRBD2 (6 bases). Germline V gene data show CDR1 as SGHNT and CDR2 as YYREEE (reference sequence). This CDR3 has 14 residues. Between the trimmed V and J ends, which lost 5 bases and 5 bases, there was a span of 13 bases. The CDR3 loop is CASSYGGVTGELFF. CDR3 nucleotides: TGTGCCAGCAGTTATGGCGGGGTTACCGGGGAGCTGTTTTTT. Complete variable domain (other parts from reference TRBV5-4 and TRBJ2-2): ETGVTQSPTHLIKTRGQQVTLRCSSQSGHNTVSWYQQALGQGPQFIFQYYREEENGRGNFPPRFSGLQFPNYSSELNVNALELDDSALYLCASSYGGVTGELFFGEGSRLTVL.

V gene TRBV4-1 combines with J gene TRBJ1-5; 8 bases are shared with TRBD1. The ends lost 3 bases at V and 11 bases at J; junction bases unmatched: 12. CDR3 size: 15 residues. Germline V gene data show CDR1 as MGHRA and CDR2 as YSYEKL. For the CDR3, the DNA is TGCGCCAGCAGCCAGACTCCGGGACAGGCAAAGTCCCAGCATTTT. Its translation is CASSQTPGQAKSQHF.

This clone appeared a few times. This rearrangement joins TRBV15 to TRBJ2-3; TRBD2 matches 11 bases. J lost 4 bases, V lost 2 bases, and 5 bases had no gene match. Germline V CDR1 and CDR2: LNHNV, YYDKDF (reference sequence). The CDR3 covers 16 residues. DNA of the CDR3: TGTGCCACCAGCAGATCCGGGACTAGCGGCGCAGATACGCAGTATTTT. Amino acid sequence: CATSRSGTSGADTQYF.

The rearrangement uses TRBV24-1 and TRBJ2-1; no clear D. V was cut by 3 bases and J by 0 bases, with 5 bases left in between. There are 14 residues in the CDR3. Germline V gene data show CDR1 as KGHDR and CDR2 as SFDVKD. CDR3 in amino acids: CATSDTSSYNEQFF. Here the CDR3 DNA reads TGTGCCACCAGTGATACGAGCTCCTACAATGAGCAGTTCTTC.

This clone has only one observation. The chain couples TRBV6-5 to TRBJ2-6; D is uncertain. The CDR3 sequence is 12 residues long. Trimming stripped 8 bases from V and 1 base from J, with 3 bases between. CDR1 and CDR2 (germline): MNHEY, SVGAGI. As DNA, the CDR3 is TGTGCCAGCGAGTCTGGGGCCAACGTCCTGACTTTC. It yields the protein CASESGANVLTF.